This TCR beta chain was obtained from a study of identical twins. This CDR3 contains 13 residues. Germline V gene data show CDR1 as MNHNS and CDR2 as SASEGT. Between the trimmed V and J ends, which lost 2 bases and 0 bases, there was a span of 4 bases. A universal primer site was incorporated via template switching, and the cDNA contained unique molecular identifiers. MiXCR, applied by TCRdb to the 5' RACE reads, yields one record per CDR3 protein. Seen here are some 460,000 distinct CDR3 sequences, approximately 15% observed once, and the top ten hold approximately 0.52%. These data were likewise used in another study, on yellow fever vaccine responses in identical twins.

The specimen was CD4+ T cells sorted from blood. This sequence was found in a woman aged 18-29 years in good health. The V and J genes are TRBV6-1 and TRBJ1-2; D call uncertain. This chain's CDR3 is CASSENSNYGYTF. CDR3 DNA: TGTGCCAGCAGTGAAAACTCTAACTATGGCTACACCTTC.